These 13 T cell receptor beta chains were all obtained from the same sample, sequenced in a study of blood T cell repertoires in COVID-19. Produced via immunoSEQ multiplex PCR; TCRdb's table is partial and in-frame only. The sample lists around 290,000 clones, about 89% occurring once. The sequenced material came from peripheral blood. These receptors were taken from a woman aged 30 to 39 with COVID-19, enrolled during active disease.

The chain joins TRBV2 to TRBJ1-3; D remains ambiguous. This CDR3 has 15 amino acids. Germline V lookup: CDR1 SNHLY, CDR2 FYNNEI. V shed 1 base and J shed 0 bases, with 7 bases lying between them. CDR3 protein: CASSEGSVSGNTIYF. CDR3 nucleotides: TGTGCCAGCAGTGAAGGGTCAGTCTCTGGAAACACCATATATTTT.

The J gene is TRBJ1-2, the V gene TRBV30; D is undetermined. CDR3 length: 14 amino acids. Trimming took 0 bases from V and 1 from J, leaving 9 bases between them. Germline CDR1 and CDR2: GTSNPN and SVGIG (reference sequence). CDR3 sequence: CAWSVDFINYGYTF. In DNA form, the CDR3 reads TGTGCCTGGAGTGTAGACTTCATTAACTATGGCTACACCTTC.

In DNA, the CDR3 is TGTGCCAGTAGTATGGGAGGGATTGAGCAGTTCTTC. Translation: CASSMGGIEQFF. V gene TRBV19 combines with J gene TRBJ2-1, with 7 bases lining up with TRBD2. The CDR3 totals 12 residues. J gave up 9 bases and V 3 bases, and 2 bases lay outside the gene matches. Germline assignment: CDR1 LNHDA and CDR2 SQIVND (reference sequence).

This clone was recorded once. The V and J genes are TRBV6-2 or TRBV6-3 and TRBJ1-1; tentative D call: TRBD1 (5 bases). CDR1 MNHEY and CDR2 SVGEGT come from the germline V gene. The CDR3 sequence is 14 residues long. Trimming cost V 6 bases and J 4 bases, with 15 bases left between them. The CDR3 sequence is CASSLRRGLTEAFF. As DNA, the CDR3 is TGTGCCAGCAGCCTGAGAAGGGGTCTCACTGAAGCTTTCTTT.

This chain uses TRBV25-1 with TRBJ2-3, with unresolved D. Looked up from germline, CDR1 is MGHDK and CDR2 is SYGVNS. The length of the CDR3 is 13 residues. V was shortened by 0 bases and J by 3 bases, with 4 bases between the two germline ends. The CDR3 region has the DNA TGTGCCAGCAGTGAATATTTAACAGATACGCAGTATTTT. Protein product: CASSEYLTDTQYF. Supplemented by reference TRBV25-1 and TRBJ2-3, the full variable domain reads EADIYQTPRYLVIGTGKKITLECSQTMGHDKMYWYQQDPGMELHLIHYSYGVNSTEKGDLSSESTVSRIRTEHFPLTLESARPSHTSQYLCASSEYLTDTQYFGPGTRLTVL.

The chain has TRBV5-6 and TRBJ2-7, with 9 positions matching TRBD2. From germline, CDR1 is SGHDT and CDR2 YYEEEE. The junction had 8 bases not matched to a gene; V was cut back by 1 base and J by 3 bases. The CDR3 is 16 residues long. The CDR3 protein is CASSLRGLARFYEQYF. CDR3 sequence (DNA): TGTGCCAGCAGCTTGAGAGGACTAGCGAGATTCTACGAGCAGTACTTC.

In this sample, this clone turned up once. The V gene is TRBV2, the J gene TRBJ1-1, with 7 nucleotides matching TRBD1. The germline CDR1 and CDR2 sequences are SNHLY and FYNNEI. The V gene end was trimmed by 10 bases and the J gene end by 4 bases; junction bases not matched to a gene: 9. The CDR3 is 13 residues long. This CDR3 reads CATDKGAATEAFF. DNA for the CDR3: TGTGCCACCGATAAGGGGGCGGCCACTGAAGCTTTCTTT. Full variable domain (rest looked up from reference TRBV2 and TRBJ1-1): EPEVTQTPSHQVTQMGQEVILRCVPISNHLYFYWYRQILGQKVEFLVSFYNNEISEKSEIFDDQFSVERPDGSNFTLKIRSTKLEDSAMYFCATDKGAATEAFFGQGTRLTVV.

CDR3 residues: CASTIDRNTEAFF. The CDR3 DNA is TGTGCCAGCACTATTGACAGGAACACTGAAGCTTTCTTT. V and J are TRBV6-5 and TRBJ1-1, with a weak D call TRBD1 (5 bases). Germline CDR1 and CDR2: MNHEY and SVGAGI. CDR3 length: 13 amino acids. With 7 bases removed from V and 1 base from J, the gap between germline ends came to 10 bases.

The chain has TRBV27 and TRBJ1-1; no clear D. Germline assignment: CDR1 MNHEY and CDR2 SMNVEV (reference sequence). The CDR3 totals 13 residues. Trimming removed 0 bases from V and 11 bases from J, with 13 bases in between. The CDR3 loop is CASSLSSAFGAFF. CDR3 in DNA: TGTGCCAGCAGTTTATCGAGCGCCTTTGGGGCTTTCTTT.

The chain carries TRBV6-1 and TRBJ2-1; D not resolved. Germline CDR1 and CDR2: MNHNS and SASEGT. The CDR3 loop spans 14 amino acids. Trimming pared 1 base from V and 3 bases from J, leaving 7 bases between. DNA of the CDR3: TGTGCCAGCAGTGAAGTAGATTACTACAATGAGCAGTTCTTC. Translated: CASSEVDYYNEQFF.

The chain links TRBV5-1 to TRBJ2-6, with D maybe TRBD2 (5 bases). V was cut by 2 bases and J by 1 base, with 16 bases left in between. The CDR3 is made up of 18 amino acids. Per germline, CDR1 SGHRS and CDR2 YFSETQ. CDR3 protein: CASSFIEGELSGANVLTF. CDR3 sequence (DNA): TGCGCCAGCAGCTTTATAGAGGGAGAGCTATCTGGGGCCAACGTCCTGACTTTC.

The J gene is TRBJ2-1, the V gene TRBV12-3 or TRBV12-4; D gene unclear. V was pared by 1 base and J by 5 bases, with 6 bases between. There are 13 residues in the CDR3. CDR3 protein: CASSLGEHNEQFF. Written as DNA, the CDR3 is TGTGCCAGCAGTTTAGGAGAGCACAATGAGCAGTTCTTC.

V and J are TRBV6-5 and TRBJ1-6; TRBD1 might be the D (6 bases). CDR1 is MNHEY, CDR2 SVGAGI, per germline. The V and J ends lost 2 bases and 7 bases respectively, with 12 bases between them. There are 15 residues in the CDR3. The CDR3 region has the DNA TGTGCCAGCAGTTACCGAACAGGGTACAATTCACCCCTCCACTTT. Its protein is CASSYRTGYNSPLHF.